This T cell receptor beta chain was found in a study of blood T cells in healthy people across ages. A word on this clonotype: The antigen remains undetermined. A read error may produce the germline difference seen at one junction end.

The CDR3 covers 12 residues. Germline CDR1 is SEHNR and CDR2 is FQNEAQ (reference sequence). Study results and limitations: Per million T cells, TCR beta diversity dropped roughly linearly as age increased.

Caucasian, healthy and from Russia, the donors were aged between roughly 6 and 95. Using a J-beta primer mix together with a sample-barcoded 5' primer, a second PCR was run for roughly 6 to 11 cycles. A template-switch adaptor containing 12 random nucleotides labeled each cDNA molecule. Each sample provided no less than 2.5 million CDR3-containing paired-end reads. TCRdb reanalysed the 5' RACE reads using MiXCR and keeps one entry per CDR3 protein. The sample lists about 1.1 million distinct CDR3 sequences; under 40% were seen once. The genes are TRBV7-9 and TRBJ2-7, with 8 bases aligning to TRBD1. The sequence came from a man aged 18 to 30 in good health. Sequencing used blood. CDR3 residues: CANSYGQGEQYF. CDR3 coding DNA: TGTGCCAACAGCTACGGACAGGGCGAGCAGTACTTC.